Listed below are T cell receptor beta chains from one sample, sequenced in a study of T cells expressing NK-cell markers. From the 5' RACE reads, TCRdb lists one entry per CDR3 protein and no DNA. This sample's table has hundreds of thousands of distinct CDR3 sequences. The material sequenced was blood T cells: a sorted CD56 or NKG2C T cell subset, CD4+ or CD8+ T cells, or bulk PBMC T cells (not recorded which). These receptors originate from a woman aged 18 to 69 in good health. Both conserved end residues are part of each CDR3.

CDR3 protein: CASSLEPSDHGELFF; J gene: TRBJ2-2; V gene: TRBV7-9
CDR3 protein: CASSHGPRNQPQHF; J gene: TRBJ1-5; V gene: TRBV4-3
CDR3 protein: CASSQGSTRDREIYGYTF; J gene: TRBJ1-2; V gene: TRBV4-3
CDR3 protein: CASSLSQNGYTF; J gene: TRBJ1-2; V gene: TRBV5-1
CDR3 protein: CASSLNLPQETQYF; J gene: TRBJ2-5; V gene: TRBV12-3/TRBV12-4
CDR3 protein: CSASKTSYEQYF; J gene: TRBJ2-7; V gene: TRBV20-1
CDR3 protein: CASSFPTGGTYNEQFF; J gene: TRBJ2-1; V gene: TRBV5-4
CDR3 protein: CASSHGRGSYNEQFF; J gene: TRBJ2-1; V gene: TRBV7-2
CDR3 protein: CSASGHSYEQYF; J gene: TRBJ2-7; V gene: TRBV20-1
CDR3 protein: CASSLGRGQGMNTEAFF; J gene: TRBJ1-1; V gene: TRBV7-9